A single sample gave rise to the 20 T cell receptor beta chains below, sequenced in a study of regulatory T cells in long-lasting Graves disease. Described time point: newly diagnosed GD, antithyroid drugs for less than 3 months. Extracted PBMC RNA gave rise to the TCR library. Construction of TCR beta libraries relied on iRepertoire HTBI primers and on Arm-PCR targeting CDR3 regions. In TCRdb, the multiplex PCR reads were re-called with MiXCR into one record per CDR3 protein. This table has 200,000 to 250,000 distinct CDR3 sequences, 15% to 20% appearing once. The same sample was also used in a study of T cells in Graves' hyperthyroidism and ophthalmopathy.

The sample was peripheral blood mononuclear cells (PBMCs), taken at new diagnosis, from a patient treated with antithyroid drugs. The receptors here all came from a woman in her thirties with Graves disease.

The J gene is TRBJ1-5, the V gene TRBV28; 7 nucleotides line up with TRBD1. Germline CDR1 reads MDHEN; CDR2 reads SYDVKM. The trim removed 3 bases at V and 6 bases at J, leaving 5 bases unmatched. There are 14 residues in the CDR3. CDR3 amino acids: CASSFDRAGQPQHF. In nucleotides, the CDR3 is TGTGCCAGCAGTTTCGACAGGGCGGGTCAGCCCCAGCATTTT.

The chain has TRBV19 and TRBJ2-5, with D possibly matching TRBD2 (6 bases). Trimming cost V 7 bases and J 5 bases, with 8 bases left between them. Germline V gives CDR1 LNHDA, CDR2 SQIVND (reference sequence). The CDR3 has 11 residues. The chain's CDR3 is CASTGRETQYF. DNA of the CDR3: TGTGCCAGTACAGGGAGGGAGACCCAGTACTTC. The variable domain in full, with the rest retrieved from reference TRBV19 and TRBJ2-5, is DGGITQSPKYLFRKEGQNVTLSCEQNLNHDAMYWYRQDPGQGLRLIYYSQIVNDFQKGDIAEGYSVSREKKESFPLTVTSAQKNPTAFYLCASTGRETQYFGPGTRLLVL.

Details on this clonotype: This may be a read error, as it is one base from a much larger clone. This sequence joins TRBV18 and TRBJ1-2, with 10 bases aligning to TRBD1. Per germline, CDR1 KGHSH and CDR2 LQKENI. The trim removed 10 bases at V and 5 bases at J, leaving 7 bases unmatched. This CDR3 spans 13 amino acids. The CDR3 reads CANSPDRGYGYTF. The CDR3 coding sequence is TGTGCCAACTCCCCGGACAGGGGGTATGGCTACACCTTC.

This clonotype was observed many times. The chain links TRBV7-2 to TRBJ2-3; TRBD1 is a possible D gene (6 bases). CDR3 length: 15 amino acids. The germline CDR1 and CDR2 sequences are SGHTA and FQGNSA. V lost 2 bases and J 2 bases, leaving 11 bases between the germline ends. The CDR3 region has the DNA TGTGCCAGCAGCTTAACAGGGATCTCCACAGATACGCAGTATTTT. Residues: CASSLTGISTDTQYF.

This clonotype came up many times. This chain links TRBV30 with TRBJ1-5, with D hard to call. The CDR3 length is 15 residues. Germline-derived CDR1 and CDR2 are GTSNPN and SVGIG (reference sequence). V lost 3 bases to trimming and J lost 5 bases, with 17 bases between them. Here the CDR3 DNA reads TGTGCCTGGAGCGCTGGGTTCAGAGCAGATCAGCCCCAGCATTTT. Translated: CAWSAGFRADQPQHF.

Ten or more counts support this clonotype. The chain employs TRBV13 and TRBJ1-3; possibly TRBD1 for D (6 bases). CDR1 and CDR2 from the germline V gene are PRHDT and FYEKMQ (reference sequence). This CDR3 spans 15 amino acids. The V gene lost 5 bases and the J gene lost 9 bases, with 20 bases spanning the gap. The CDR3: CASSALGQTVGTIYF. The CDR3 region has the DNA TGTGCCAGCAGCGCCCTCGGACAGACGGTGGGCACCATATATTTT. Supplemented by reference TRBV13 and TRBJ1-3, the full variable domain reads AAGVIQSPRHLIKEKRETATLKCYPIPRHDTVYWYQQGPGQDPQFLISFYEKMQSDKGSIPDRFSAQQFSDYHSELNMSSLELGDSALYFCASSALGQTVGTIYFGEGSWLTVV.

In its sample, this clonotype was seen many times. This chain links TRBV5-6 with TRBJ2-7; TRBD1 agrees at 8 bases. V shed 5 bases, J shed 4 bases, and the junction held 14 bases outside the gene matches. The V gene's germline CDR1 is SGHDT and CDR2 YYEEEE. The CDR3 is 16 residues long. The CDR3 region is CASSTMDRVFPYEQYF. As DNA, the CDR3 is TGTGCCAGCAGTACGATGGACAGGGTCTTCCCTTACGAGCAGTACTTC.

The V call is TRBV5-8, the J call TRBJ2-1; TRBD1 matches 10 bases. With V trimmed by 3 bases and J by 8 bases, 11 bases remained unmatched. The CDR3 is 16 amino acids. Germline lookup yields CDR1 SGHTS and CDR2 YDEGEE. CDR3 bases: TGTGCCAGCAGCTCACGGCAGGGGACAGGGGTGTATGAGCAGTTCTTC. Translation gives CASSSRQGTGVYEQFF.

This clonotype has a count of ten or more. The CDR3 loop reads CASINGRGPNNQPQHF. CDR3 DNA: TGTGCCAGCATAAACGGGCGGGGGCCGAACAATCAGCCCCAGCATTTT. J is TRBJ1-5 and V is TRBV6-2 or TRBV6-3, with D possibly TRBD1 on 6 matching bases. The V gene lost 7 bases and the J gene lost 3 bases, with 19 bases spanning the gap. The CDR3 totals 16 residues. CDR1 is MNHEY, CDR2 SVGEGT, per germline.

This clonotype was picked up many times. V usage is TRBV2 and J usage is TRBJ2-7; TRBD1 matches at 10 bases. The length of the CDR3 is 16 residues. Germline CDR1 SNHLY, CDR2 FYNNEI. V shed 2 bases and J 0 bases; nucleotides not matched to a gene: 4. CDR3 sequence (DNA): TGTGCCAGCAGTGAACCAGGGGACAGGGGCTCCTACGAGCAGTACTTC. It is translated as CASSEPGDRGSYEQYF.

Ten or more counts support this clonotype. The CDR3 loop is CASRTGQGYEQYF. CDR3 bases: TGTGCCAGCAGAACGGGACAGGGTTACGAGCAGTACTTC. This chain links TRBV7-9 with TRBJ2-7, with 9 nucleotides matching TRBD1. The V and J ends lost 6 bases and 4 bases, in that order; junction bases with no gene match: 4. The CDR3 covers 13 residues. The germline V gene has CDR1 SEHNR and CDR2 FQNEAQ (reference sequence).

On this clonotype itself: This sequence is one base from a far larger clone and is likely a read error. CDR3 in amino acids: CASSGASNQPQHF. In DNA form, the CDR3 reads TGTGCCAGCAGTGGGGCCAGCAATCAGCCCCAGCATTTT. The chain couples TRBV2 to TRBJ1-5; D gene ambiguous. V dropped 4 bases and J dropped 1 base, with 5 bases sitting between them. This CDR3 spans 13 amino acids. The germline CDR1 and CDR2 sequences are SNHLY and FYNNEI.

This clonotype was counted only a few times. This chain joins TRBV5-6 and TRBJ1-6; a weak D match, TRBD1 (6 bases). The CDR3 has 18 residues. Between the trimmed V and J ends, which lost 4 bases and 3 bases, there was a span of 20 bases. Germline V gives CDR1 SGHDT, CDR2 YYEEEE. CDR3 nucleotide sequence: TGTGCCAGCAGCGCCCGGGGGGGGCAGAGCCGCTATAATTCACCCCTCCACTTT. It is translated as CASSARGGQSRYNSPLHF. The whole variable domain, remainder taken from reference TRBV5-6 and TRBJ1-6, is DAGVTQSPTHLIKTRGQQVTLRCSPKSGHDTVSWYQQALGQGPQFIFQYYEEEERQRGNFPDRFSGHQFPNYSSELNVNALLLGDSALYLCASSARGGQSRYNSPLHFGNGTRLTVT.

The sample holds many counts of this clonotype. The rearrangement joins TRBV7-2 to TRBJ1-1; perhaps TRBD1 as D (5 bases). Trimming stripped 0 bases from V and 3 bases from J, with 8 bases between. Germline CDR1 SGHTA, CDR2 FQGNSA. This CDR3 is 14 amino acids long. DNA for the CDR3: TGTGCCAGCAGCTTAGCATGGGGCGACACTGAAGCTTTCTTT. Translated, it gives CASSLAWGDTEAFF.

This clonotype was seen a handful of times. The V and J genes are TRBV7-9 and TRBJ2-5; no clear D gene. The V gene's germline CDR1 is SEHNR and CDR2 FQNEAQ (reference sequence). This CDR3 is 15 amino acids long. The V gene lost 5 bases and the J gene lost 2 bases, with 15 bases spanning the gap. CDR3 sequence reads: CASSPKFRPQETQYF. CDR3 sequence (DNA): TGTGCCAGCAGCCCCAAGTTCAGGCCACAAGAGACCCAGTACTTC.

This clonotype was recorded many times. The chain employs TRBV19 and TRBJ1-5; D call uncertain. V lost 5 bases to trimming and J lost 0 bases, with 14 bases between them. The CDR3 length is 16 residues. The V gene's germline CDR1 is LNHDA and CDR2 SQIVND (reference sequence). The CDR3 is CASSSTKKVSNQPQHF. The CDR3 DNA reads TGTGCCAGTAGTTCGACCAAAAAGGTTAGCAATCAGCCCCAGCATTTT.

This clonotype has at least ten counts. The V gene is TRBV12-3 or TRBV12-4, the J gene TRBJ1-5; D is uncertain. The CDR3 contains 16 residues. V lost 3 bases and J lost 0, with 12 bases in between. The CDR3 spells CASSFWLQSSNQPQHF. CDR3 nucleotide sequence: TGTGCCAGCAGTTTCTGGTTACAGAGTAGCAATCAGCCCCAGCATTTT.

At least ten counts were recorded for this clonotype. The CDR3 sequence is CASRPGRSSYNEQFF. CDR3 DNA: TGTGCCAGCAGGCCGGGCAGGAGCTCCTACAATGAGCAGTTCTTC. J is TRBJ2-1 and V is TRBV27, with D uncertain. The ends were cut back, 6 bases at V and 0 bases at J, with 12 bases in the middle. The length of the CDR3 is 15 residues. From germline, CDR1 is MNHEY and CDR2 SMNVEV (reference sequence).

V is TRBV24-1 and J is TRBJ1-1, with D possibly being TRBD1 (6 bases). CDR3 size: 14 residues. Germline-derived CDR1 and CDR2 are KGHDR and SFDVKD. Trimming took off 7 bases at V and 1 base at J, with 12 bases between the two ends. CDR3 nucleotides: TGTGCCACCAGGCCCCCGGGACAGAACACTGAAGCTTTCTTT. It specifies CATRPPGQNTEAFF.

This clonotype occurred many times. The chain joins TRBV15 to TRBJ2-4, with D possibly being TRBD1 (7 bases). The germline V gene encodes CDR1 LNHNV and CDR2 YYDKDF (reference sequence). The CDR3 totals 15 residues. The V end lost 9 bases, the J end lost 0 bases, and 15 bases lay between the germline ends. The CDR3 loop is CATGIRGEAKNIQYF. DNA for the CDR3: TGTGCCACGGGGATCAGGGGGGAAGCCAAAAACATTCAGTACTTC.